This T cell receptor (beta chain) was found in a study of T cells in Graves' hyperthyroidism and ophthalmopathy (dated by TCRdb to the late 2010s). For context, the study as a whole: A discovery cohort of about a hundred patients, about 40 with Graves' ophthalmopathy and fewer than 65 with stable Graves' hyperthyroidism, was used to find distinguishing TCR V-J signatures. Prospective prediction of ophthalmopathy was tested in an independent validation cohort consisting of under 20 hyperthyroidism patients and some 16 patients who later progressed to ophthalmopathy. The approximately 100 discovery patients were randomly split 7:3 into training and test sets. In six Graves' hyperthyroidism patients, the study also compared T-cell repertoires from thyroid tissue with T-cell repertoires from blood. After blood sampling, hyperthyroidism patients were treated with methimazole at a starting dose of 30 mg daily, and ophthalmopathy patients were treated with high-dose intravenous methylprednisolone. The paper describes TCR Vbeta CDR3 sequencing of 120 to 150 peripheral blood samples, made up of around 41 ophthalmopathy patients, roughly 72 hyperthyroidism patients and roughly 17 progressor patients. Summary of the overall study and its limitations: No statistical method was used to set the sample size in advance, and investigators knew the group allocation. Most expanded thyroid clonotypes (frequency above 0.001) were also found in blood, which suggests that blood repertoires may mirror thyroid immune responses. In cross-validation, a model built on a 13 V-J signature told ophthalmopathy apart from stable hyperthyroidism with under 90% sensitivity and about 81% specificity, and in testing the same model reached 80%/75%. In validation, the model predicted progression to ophthalmopathy with over 60% sensitivity and roughly 75% specificity, a median of around six months before onset.

The CDR3 holds 14 amino acids from the cysteine to the phenylalanine. CDR3 DNA only is kept here, 42 bases in frame from base 1. Taken from the germline V gene, the CDR1 and CDR2 loops are MNHEY and SVGAGI. Relative to germline, V is 6 bases shorter and J is 8 bases shorter, with 16 bases between their ends. Stable Graves' hyperthyroidism was defined as the absence of progression to ophthalmopathy over 18 months of follow-up. The hyperthyroidism patients were between 18 and 65 years old and newly diagnosed, with a disease duration of less than 2 months. Any patient with an uncontrolled infection, another autoimmune disease, pregnancy or lactation was excluded. Diagnoses were based on clinical symptoms, serum thyroxine and TRAb, thyroid ultrasound and orbital computed tomography. Trizol reagent was used to extract total RNA, and RNA quality was then checked on an Agilent 2100 Bioanalyzer. TCR beta CDR3 regions were amplified from RNA transcripts. The TCR CDR3 was subjected to a first round of RT-PCR using the HTBI primer set and the Qiagen OneStep RT-PCR kit. Libraries were constructed in a second round of multiplex PCR, after which size selection and purification were performed. Sequencing of the libraries was done on an Illumina HiSeq2000 using paired-end 100 bp reads. Processing in the source paper ran as follows. SOAPnuke was used to process the raw data, throwing out any read that contained adapters or uncalled bases, had a mean Phred below 15, or lacked an exact constant-primer or identifier match. COPE v1.2.5 was used to merge the high-quality paired reads, and each unique nucleotide sequence was defined as a clonotype. Clonotypes were aligned to IMGT TRBV, TRBD and TRBJ reference segments using MiTCR v1.1. Analysis was restricted to V-J combinations with a frequency above 0.0001, which covered roughly 99% of repertoires. A TCS score was defined as the ratio between F50 (clonal expansion) and ExV (chaos), using BLOSUM62-based TCRdist between CDR3 peptides within each V-J. Welch's t-statistics and random forest reduced around 510 V-J features to 13, which were used in a naive Bayes classifier (R e1071). The Morisita-Horn index was used to measure how similar the thyroid and blood repertoires were. The public sequencing data were trimmed at Q25 with fastp and processed into clonotypes with MiXCR by TCRdb, which kept only in-frame beta chains. Every CDR3 protein is listed once, alongside the most common genes and DNA of its rows. TCRdb, not the original authors, processed these V and J calls. This sample is represented by 450,000 to 700,000 distinct CDR3 sequences; 35% to 55% of them were singletons. About 8% of the sample belongs to the ten largest clones.

This clonotype was detected ten times or more. Its target antigen remains unknown. The input lacks base qualities; no much larger clone sits a single base away. The chain is assembled from TRBV6-5 and TRBJ1-4, with the D gene uncertain. Input material: peripheral blood or thyroid tissue (not recorded which). This clonotype originated in a woman younger than 35 with Graves' hyperthyroidism. The CDR3 region: CASRGIGPTEKLFF. In nucleotides, the sequence is TGTGCCAGCAGGGGAATTGGACCCACCGAAAAACTGTTTTTT.